The clone carrying this T cell receptor beta chain occurred a few times. TCRdb used MiXCR to reprocess the RT-PCR reads, holding one entry per CDR3 protein. This repertoire shows hundreds of thousands of distinct CDR3 sequences, 12% to 15% found once; its top ten account for roughly 3.9%. Germline CDR1 SGHRS, CDR2 YFSETQ. CDR3 length: 16 amino acids. The J segment lost 2 bases and the V segment lost 0 bases, leaving 5 bases of the junction unmatched. The receptor's source is a female donor in good health, serving as a healthy control. The sample taken for sequencing was memory CD4+ T cells from blood. The J gene is TRBJ2-7, the V gene TRBV5-1; 10 positions match TRBD1. For the CDR3, the DNA is TGCGCCAGCAGCTTGGGGGACAGGGGAACGGCCTACGAGCAGTACTTC. It specifies CASSLGDRGTAYEQYF.